This TCR beta chain comes out of a study of blood T cell repertoires in COVID-19. Turning to the study itself: Spain, Italy and the United States supplied samples that represented acute and convalescent COVID-19.

Assay: immunoSEQ multiplex PCR; the TCRdb copy retains only in-frame clones and omits some. The profile shows about 84,000 clones, 83% of them singletons. The CDR3 spans 16 residues. V shed 2 bases, J shed 2 bases, and the junction held 9 bases outside the gene matches. In germline, CDR1 is SGHRS, CDR2 YFSETQ. Sequenced sample: peripheral blood. The clonotype originates from a woman aged 80 or older with acute or convalescent COVID-19. The genes are TRBV5-1 and TRBJ1-1, with 7 bases aligning to TRBD1. CDR3: CASSLITGTDNTEAFF. DNA of the CDR3: TGCGCCAGCAGCTTAATTACTGGGACAGATAACACTGAAGCTTTCTTT.